The next 2 T cell receptor beta chains were all read from a single sample in a study of regulatory T cells in long-lasting Graves disease. Time point noted: persistent/refractory GD, antithyroid drugs over 5 years with positive TRAb. From PBMCs, RNA was extracted and then used to make the TCR library. HTBI primers from iRepertoire and Arm-PCR of CDR3 regions yielded the TCR beta libraries. TCRdb processed the multiplex PCR reads anew with MiXCR; each CDR3 protein has one entry. The table lists roughly 490,000 distinct CDR3 sequences, about 20% of them singletons, with around 12% in the top ten. The starting material was peripheral blood mononuclear cells (PBMCs), obtained when the disease was refractory, from a patient treated with antithyroid drugs. Source of these receptors: a female donor with Graves disease.

There are many counts of this clonotype. The rearrangement uses TRBV7-2 and TRBJ1-4; unclear D gene. This CDR3 has 15 amino acids. Germline CDR1 SGHTA, CDR2 FQGNSA. V lost 5 bases to trimming and J lost 5 bases, with 15 bases between them. CDR3 DNA: TGTGCCAGCAGCCCCTGGGCAGGAGGAAATGAAAAACTGTTTTTT. Translation: CASSPWAGGNEKLFF.

The chain has TRBV5-6 and TRBJ1-1; 7 bases match TRBD1. Germline V gives CDR1 SGHDT, CDR2 YYEEEE. V dropped 3 bases and J dropped 0; count of bases not matched to a gene: 17. The CDR3 runs to 19 residues. The CDR3 DNA sequence: TGTGCCAGCAGCTCCGGGGGGACAGCTGTACGAGGGCTGAACACTGAAGCTTTCTTT. This encodes CASSSGGTAVRGLNTEAFF.